The following is a T cell receptor beta chain sequence with its context. The protocol was immunoSEQ multiplex PCR, while the TCRdb copy is restricted to in-frame clones and leaves out a portion. The data contain 290,000 or so clones, around 87% of them seen just once; the ten biggest clones take up under 4%. This CDR3 has 16 amino acids. Trimming cost V 3 bases and J 0 bases; bases outside gene matches: 5. Germline loops: CDR1 SGHVS, CDR2 FNYEAQ. Documented treatment: some 20 received Ad26.COV2.S at low or high dose, single or two shots; a few received placebo; per-sample allocation not given. At day 63 after the first vaccine or placebo injection, samples were drawn. The source of the sample is a study of Ad26.COV2.S vaccination and SARS-CoV-2 variants.

Specimen: peripheral blood, collected in a trial of Ad26.COV2.S vaccine versus placebo. The chain is built from TRBV7-6 and TRBJ2-3; 8 nucleotides match TRBD1. The receptor was derived from a person aged 18-65 years who received the Ad26.COV2.S COVID-19 vaccine or a placebo. The chain's CDR3 is CASSFAGQGSTDTQYF. The CDR3 coding sequence is TGTGCCAGCAGCTTCGCCGGACAGGGTAGCACAGATACGCAGTATTTT.